These 9 T cell receptor beta chains share one sample of origin, sequenced in a study of molecular identifiers for immune sequencing clone quantification. TCRdb fed the PCR reads into MiXCR, producing one record per CDR3 protein. The sample contains about 63,000 distinct CDR3 sequences, under 20% of which appear only once. Sequencing was done on a sample of naive CD8+ T cells from blood, with Jurkat cell RNA spiked in. Subset here: FACS-sorted CD8+CD4-CCR7+CD45RA+ naive T cells. These receptors all stem from a human donor in good health. Some libraries in this study had Jurkat cell RNA spiked in.

About this clonotype: A much larger clone lies a single base off, so this may be a read error. This chain uses TRBV6-5 with TRBJ1-1; D unclear. Germline lookup yields CDR1 MNHEY and CDR2 SVGAGI. The CDR3 sequence is 12 residues long. Trimming took 4 bases from V and 8 from J, leaving 11 bases between them. DNA for the CDR3: TGTGCCAGCAGTTGCGTTGGTGGCGAAGCTTTCTTT. The encoded protein is CASSCVGGEAFF.

This clonotype has ten or more counts. The V and J genes are TRBV20-1 and TRBJ2-1; D not resolved. Germline-derived CDR1 and CDR2 are DFQATT and SNEGSKA (reference sequence). The CDR3 contains 14 residues. Trimming removed 3 bases from V and 0 bases from J, with 9 bases in between. The CDR3 nucleotides read TGCAGTGCTAGTGTTGAAAGCTCCTACAATGAGCAGTTCTTC. Translated, it gives CSASVESSYNEQFF.

This clonotype was seen more than once but under ten times. The chain links TRBV28 to TRBJ1-3, with TRBD1 identical over 9 bases. The V and J ends lost 3 bases and 3 bases, in that order; junction bases with no gene match: 3. From germline, CDR1 is MDHEN and CDR2 SYDVKM. CDR3 length equals 15 residues. CDR3 in DNA: TGTGCCAGCAGTTTGGGGACAGGGAGTGGAAACACCATATATTTT. Residues: CASSLGTGSGNTIYF.

The chain employs TRBV7-9 and TRBJ2-1; the D is unclear. The ends were cut back, 0 bases at V and 9 bases at J, with 9 bases in the middle. The CDR3 has 13 residues. Germline V CDR1 and CDR2: SEHNR, FQNEAQ (reference sequence). The CDR3 DNA sequence: TGTGCCAGCAGCTTAGCGTATCTCAGTGAGCAGTTCTTC. Amino acids: CASSLAYLSEQFF.

The genes are TRBV12-5 and TRBJ2-7; 9 nucleotides match TRBD1. Germline loops: CDR1 LGHNT, CDR2 FRNRAP. The CDR3 is made up of 15 amino acids. Unmatched junction bases numbered 5, after V lost 0 bases and J lost 5 bases. The CDR3 loop reads CASGLVPDRGNEQYF. As DNA, the CDR3 is TGTGCTAGTGGTTTGGTCCCGGACAGGGGCAACGAGCAGTACTTC.

This clonotype was observed many times. The rearrangement joins TRBV3-1 to TRBJ2-1, with 15 bases aligning to TRBD2. J gave up 5 bases and V 2 bases, and 10 bases lay outside the gene matches. Germline values: CDR1 LGHDT, CDR2 YNNKEL (reference sequence). The CDR3 runs to 19 residues. CDR3 sequence (DNA): TGTGCCAGCAGCCAACTGTTGCCGTGGACTAGCGGGAGGGACAATGAGCAGTTCTTC. This codes for CASSQLLPWTSGRDNEQFF.

This clonotype was seen repeatedly, ten times or more. The chain joins TRBV2 to TRBJ2-1, with 12 bases aligning to TRBD2. CDR3 length equals 14 residues. Germline lookup yields CDR1 SNHLY and CDR2 FYNNEI. The junction had 2 bases not matched to a gene; V was cut back by 7 bases and J by 4 bases. The CDR3 sequence: CASIGTSGYNEQFF. For the CDR3, the DNA is TGTGCCAGCATCGGGACTAGCGGGTACAATGAGCAGTTCTTC.

This clonotype was seen repeatedly, ten times or more. This chain connects TRBV7-8 to TRBJ2-7; no definite D call. Per germline, CDR1 SGHVS and CDR2 FQNEAQ. The CDR3 runs to 12 residues. V was cut by 5 bases and J by 0 bases, with 5 bases left in between. DNA for the CDR3: TGTGCCAGCAGCCCCCACTCCTACGAGCAGTACTTC. Protein product: CASSPHSYEQYF.

This clonotype has a handful of counts. The chain has TRBV12-3 or TRBV12-4 and TRBJ1-3; D gene uncertain. The V gene lost 6 bases and the J gene lost 1 base, with 4 bases spanning the gap. The CDR3 totals 12 residues. DNA for the CDR3: TGTGCCAGCAGCCCTTCTGGAAACACCATATATTTT. Encoded protein: CASSPSGNTIYF.